This entry lists 7 T cell receptor beta chains sequenced from one sample in a study of Graves' ophthalmopathy and Graves' hyperthyroidism. RNA transcripts were the source from which TCR beta CDR3 regions were amplified. First-round RT-PCR with HTBI primers preceded a second-round multiplex PCR. TCRdb re-called the multiplex PCR reads with MiXCR, one entry per CDR3 protein. The repertoire holds hundreds of thousands of distinct CDR3 sequences, with about 20% as singletons. The sequenced material came from peripheral blood. These receptors came from a young woman with stable Graves' hyperthyroidism. Some clones in this sample may be carry-over from other donors' samples.

This clonotype was seen a single time. The chain has TRBV4-2 and TRBJ2-5; 9 nucleotides match TRBD2. The ends lost 0 bases at V and 1 base at J; junction bases unmatched: 3. The CDR3 runs 16 residues. The germline V gene has CDR1 LGHNA and CDR2 YNFKEQ. The chain's CDR3 is CASSQDMRGGQETQYF. As DNA, the CDR3 is TGTGCCAGCAGCCAAGATATGCGGGGGGGCCAAGAGACCCAGTACTTC.

This clonotype showed up many times. V and J are TRBV6-2 or TRBV6-3 and TRBJ1-1; 7 positions agree with TRBD1. Germline V CDR1 and CDR2: MNHEY, SVGEGT. V trimming: 7 bases; J trimming: 10 bases; junction bases outside the gene matches: 6. CDR3 length equals 11 residues. The CDR3 region has the DNA TGTGCCAGCACCCTACAGGGGACAGCTTTCTTT. This gives the protein CASTLQGTAFF.

In its sample, this clonotype was seen many times. The V call is TRBV20-1, the J call TRBJ2-7; 7 bases agree with TRBD2. Germline CDR1 reads DFQATT; CDR2 reads SNEGSKA (reference sequence). Trimming cost V 4 bases and J 0 bases; bases outside gene matches: 9. The CDR3 covers 15 residues. CDR3 DNA: TGCAGTGCTACCAATAGCGGGCGGAGCTCCTACGAGCAGTACTTC. Its protein is CSATNSGRSSYEQYF.

To note about this clonotype: This may come from a read error, since a much larger clone is one base off. This chain links TRBV6-2 or TRBV6-3 with TRBJ2-2; TRBD2 aligns across 8 bases. This CDR3 has 18 amino acids. Germline V gives CDR1 MNHEY, CDR2 SVGEGT. CDR3 amino acids: CSSSYYPGSGVFTGELFF. DNA for the CDR3: TGTTCCAGCAGTTACTACCCGGGTAGCGGGGTATTCACCGGGGAGCTGTTTTTT.

This clonotype has a count of ten or more. This chain joins TRBV12-3 or TRBV12-4 and TRBJ2-7; 10 bases match TRBD1. Unmatched junction bases numbered 6, after V lost 4 bases and J lost 0 bases. The CDR3 has 16 residues. The CDR3: CASSWTGGPSSYEQYF. As DNA, the CDR3 is TGTGCCAGCAGTTGGACAGGGGGTCCCTCCTCCTACGAGCAGTACTTC.

As concerns this clonotype: Because it lacks the conserved phenylalanine or tryptophan at the end, this CDR3 is likely a read error. It is unclear where the CDR3 begins or ends on the DNA, so no DNA is shown, and the CDR3 is as TCRdb lists it. The chain joins TRBV15 to TRBJ2-7; the table gives TRBD1 as D, unverified against the DNA. The CDR3 is 13 residues long, counting both termini. In germline, CDR1 is LNHNV, CDR2 YYDKDF (reference sequence). CDR3 loop: CATSPDMMGAPSL.

The genes are TRBV28 and TRBJ2-7; 7 bases map to TRBD1. Per the germline V gene, CDR1 is MDHEN and CDR2 is SYDVKM. After removal of 5 bases from V and 3 bases from J, the junction contained 13 bases not matched to a gene. This CDR3 region has 16 residues. As DNA, the CDR3 is TGTGCCAGCAGTCTCTTGTCCGGGACAGTGGGCTACGAGCAGTACTTC. Its protein is CASSLLSGTVGYEQYF. Variable domain in full (rest from reference TRBV28 and TRBJ2-7): DVKVTQSSRYLVKRTGEKVFLECVQDMDHENMFWYRQDPGLGLRLIYFSYDVKMKEKGDIPEGYSVSREKKERFSLILESASTNQTSMYLCASSLLSGTVGYEQYFGPGTRLTVT.